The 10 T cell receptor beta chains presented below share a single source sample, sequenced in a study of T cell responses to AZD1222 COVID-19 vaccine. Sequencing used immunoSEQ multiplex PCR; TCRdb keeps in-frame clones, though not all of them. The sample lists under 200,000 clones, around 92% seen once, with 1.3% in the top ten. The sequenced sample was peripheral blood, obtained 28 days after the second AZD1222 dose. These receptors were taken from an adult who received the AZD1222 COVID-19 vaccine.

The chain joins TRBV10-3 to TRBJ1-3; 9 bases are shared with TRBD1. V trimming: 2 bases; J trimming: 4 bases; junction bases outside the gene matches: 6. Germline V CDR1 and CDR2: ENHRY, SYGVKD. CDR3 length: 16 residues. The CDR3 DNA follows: TGTGCCATCAGTGAGCCGGGACAGGGTGGCGGAAACACCATATATTTT. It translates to CAISEPGQGGGNTIYF.

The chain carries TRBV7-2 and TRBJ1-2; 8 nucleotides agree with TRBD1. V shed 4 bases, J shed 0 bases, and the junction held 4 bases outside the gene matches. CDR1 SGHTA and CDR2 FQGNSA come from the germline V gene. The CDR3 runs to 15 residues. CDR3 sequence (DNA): TGTGCCAGCAGCTCGGGACAGGCAGCTAACTATGGCTACACCTTC. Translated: CASSSGQAANYGYTF.

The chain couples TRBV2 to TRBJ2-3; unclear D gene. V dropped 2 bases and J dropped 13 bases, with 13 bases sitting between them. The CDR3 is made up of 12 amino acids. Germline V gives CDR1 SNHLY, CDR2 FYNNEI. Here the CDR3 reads CASSEPAGLEYF. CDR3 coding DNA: TGTGCCAGCAGTGAACCTGCAGGTTTGGAGTATTTT.

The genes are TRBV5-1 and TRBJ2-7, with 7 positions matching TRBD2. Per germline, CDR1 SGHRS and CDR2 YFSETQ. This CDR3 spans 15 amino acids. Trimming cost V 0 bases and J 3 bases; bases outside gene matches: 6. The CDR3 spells CASSLVSSGDYEQYF. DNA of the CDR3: TGCGCCAGCAGCTTGGTTTCTAGCGGAGACTACGAGCAGTACTTC.

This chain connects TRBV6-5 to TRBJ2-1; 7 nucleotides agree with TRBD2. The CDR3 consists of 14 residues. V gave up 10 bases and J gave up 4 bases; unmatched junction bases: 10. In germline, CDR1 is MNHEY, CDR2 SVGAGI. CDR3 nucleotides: TGTGCCATCAATACCGGACTAGAATACAATGAGCAGTTCTTC. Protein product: CAINTGLEYNEQFF.

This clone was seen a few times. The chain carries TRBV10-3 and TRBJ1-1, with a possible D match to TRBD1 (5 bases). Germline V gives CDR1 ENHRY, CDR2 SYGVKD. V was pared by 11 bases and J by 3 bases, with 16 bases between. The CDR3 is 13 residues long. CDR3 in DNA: TGTGCCGCTAGAGCGGGGCCAGACACTGAAGCTTTCTTT. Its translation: CAARAGPDTEAFF.

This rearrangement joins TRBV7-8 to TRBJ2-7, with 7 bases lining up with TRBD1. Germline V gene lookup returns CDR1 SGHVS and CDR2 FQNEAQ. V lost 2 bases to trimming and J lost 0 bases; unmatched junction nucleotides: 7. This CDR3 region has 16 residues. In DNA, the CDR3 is TGTGCCAGCAGCTTACCCGGGACAGCCCACTCCTACGAGCAGTACTTC. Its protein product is CASSLPGTAHSYEQYF. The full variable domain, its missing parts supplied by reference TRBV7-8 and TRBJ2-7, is GAGVSQSPRYKVAKRGQDVALRCDPISGHVSLFWYQQALGQGPEFLTYFQNEAQLDKSGLPSDRFFAERPEGSVSTLKIQRTQQEDSAVYLCASSLPGTAHSYEQYFGPGTRLTVT.

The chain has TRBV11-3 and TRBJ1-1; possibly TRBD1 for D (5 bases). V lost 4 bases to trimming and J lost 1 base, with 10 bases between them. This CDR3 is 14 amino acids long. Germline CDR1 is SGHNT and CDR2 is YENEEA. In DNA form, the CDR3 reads TGTGCCAGCAGCTCGGACACCTGGAACACTGAAGCTTTCTTT. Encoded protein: CASSSDTWNTEAFF.

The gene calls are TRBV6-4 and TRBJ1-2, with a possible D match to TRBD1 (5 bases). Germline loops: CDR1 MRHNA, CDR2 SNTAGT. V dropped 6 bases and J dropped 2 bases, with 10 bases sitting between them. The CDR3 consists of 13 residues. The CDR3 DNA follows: TGTGCCAGCAGACCAGGGATGAACTATGGCTACACCTTC. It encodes CASRPGMNYGYTF.

The CDR3 bases are TGTGCCAGCACCCCAGGGGCCTGGTCGAACACTGAAGCTTTCTTT. This gives the protein CASTPGAWSNTEAFF. V gene TRBV5-8 combines with J gene TRBJ1-1; D perhaps matches TRBD1 (6 bases). CDR1 SGHTS and CDR2 YDEGEE come from the germline V gene. Trimming took off 6 bases at V and 1 base at J, with 16 bases between the two ends. The CDR3 has 15 residues.